The clone carrying this T cell receptor (beta chain) has just a few counts. Its antigen is currently unknown. This sample was included in a study of cytomegalovirus exposure and HLA in healthy donors. Trimming took 1 base from V and 17 from J, leaving 9 bases between them. Germline V gives CDR1 LGHNA, CDR2 YNFKEQ. This CDR3 is 11 amino acids long. PCR involved 60 Vbeta and 13 Jbeta primers. Original processing methods: Unique TCR beta chains numbered about 79 million in a later analysis, with roughly 9.9 million shared. Method: immunoSEQ multiplex PCR; TCRdb's copy keeps in-frame clones and lacks some. V and J calls plus clone size are reproduced from that table; the DNA served to infer D and trimming. Counted here are about 55,000 clones, 65% to 80% occurring once; the ten biggest clones make up about a third. Study-level results: It was reported that the classifier diagnosed cytomegalovirus status with high specificity and sensitivity in both the original and validation cohorts.

V usage is TRBV4-2 and J usage is TRBJ1-6; weak D call: TRBD1 (5 bases). This TCR derives from a man aged 40-50 years in good health and CMV-seropositive. The source material was PBMCs. The DNA for the CDR3 is TGTGCCAGCAGCCAAGGACAGTTCATCCACTTT. Amino acid sequence: CASSQGQFIHF.